This T cell receptor (beta chain) is from a study of CD8+CD57+ T cells in acquired aplastic anemia. Study-level results: Patients and controls shared approximately 30 CD8+ CDR3 sequences.

Germline CDR1 MGHDK, CDR2 SYGVNS. With V trimmed by 7 bases and J by 3 bases, 1 base remained unmatched. The CDR3 has 12 amino acids. This clonotype has ten or more counts. Its antigen is not identified. The study profiled TCR beta VDJ and CDR3 using genomic DNA as template. Each CDR3 protein gets one entry after TCRdb re-called the reads with MiXCR. Here the sample spans more than 150,000 distinct CDR3 sequences, about 44% being singletons. Patients picked for sequencing had shown CD8+CD57+ cell expansion detected by flow cytometry. The clonotype originates from a human donor with aplastic anemia. The sample was sorted CD4+, CD8+, or CD8+CD57+ T cells (not recorded which) from PBMCs. The V and J genes are TRBV25-1 and TRBJ1-1, with 8 bases aligning to TRBD1. The CDR3 region is CASTRGHTEAFF. The CDR3 nucleotides read TGTGCCAGCACCAGGGGGCACACTGAAGCTTTCTTT.